The source of this T cell receptor beta chain is a study of cytomegalovirus exposure and HLA in healthy donors. The primer mix had 60 Vbeta and 13 Jbeta primers. Measured with immunoSEQ multiplex PCR; TCRdb has only the in-frame clones, and not every one. The table has just over 150,000 clones, around four fifths seen once; the top ten hold 1.9%. V lost 2 bases to trimming and J lost 5 bases; unmatched junction nucleotides: 7. The CDR3 sequence is 15 residues long. Per the germline V gene, CDR1 is SGHNT and CDR2 is YYREEE (reference sequence). This TCR was sampled from a man between 18 and 35 years old in good health and CMV-seronegative. Sequencing was done on a sample of PBMCs. The gene calls are TRBV5-4 and TRBJ2-7; 10 bases align to TRBD2. Written as DNA, the CDR3 is TGTGCCAGCAGCTTTAAGGCTAGCGGGAGTGACGAGCAGTACTTC. Encoded protein: CASSFKASGSDEQYF.